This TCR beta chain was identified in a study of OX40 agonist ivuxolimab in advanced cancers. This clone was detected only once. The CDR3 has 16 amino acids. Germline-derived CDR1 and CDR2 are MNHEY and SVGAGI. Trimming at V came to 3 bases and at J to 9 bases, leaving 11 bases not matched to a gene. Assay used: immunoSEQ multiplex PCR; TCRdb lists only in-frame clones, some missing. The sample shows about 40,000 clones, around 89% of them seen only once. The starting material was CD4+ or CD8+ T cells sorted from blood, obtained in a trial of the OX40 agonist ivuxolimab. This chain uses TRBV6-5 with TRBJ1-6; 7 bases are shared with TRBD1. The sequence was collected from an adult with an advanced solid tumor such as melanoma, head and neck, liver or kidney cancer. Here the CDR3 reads CASSYFPGTALSPLHF. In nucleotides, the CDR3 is TGTGCCAGCAGTTATTTCCCCGGGACAGCACTTTCACCCCTCCACTTT.